This T cell receptor (beta chain) was observed in a study of T cell repertoires in cytomegalovirus infection. Study background: Signatures in public TCR beta sequences pointed to both CMV infection and matching HLA type. Study-level points and caveats: CMV carriers having the relevant HLA were flagged by cumulative public TCR beta family frequency. Ex vivo responses were dominated by HLA-C-restricted CMV-specific TCR beta clonotypes.

MiXCR, applied by TCRdb to the reads, yields one record per CDR3 protein. The sample consists of 500,000 to 600,000 distinct CDR3 sequences, approximately 16% of them appearing once. V shed 0 bases, J shed 4 bases, and the junction held 7 bases outside the gene matches. Germline loops: CDR1 SGHDT, CDR2 YYEEEE. The CDR3 covers 16 residues. This clonotype has a handful of counts. Its antigen is unknown. This chain links TRBV5-6 with TRBJ2-1; 7 bases fit TRBD2. The receptor was isolated from a human donor in good health (CMV status not recorded). Some clones in this sample may be carry-over from other donors' samples. Sample: CD8+ T cells from PBMCs. The CDR3 is CASSLALAEKYNEQFF. Written as DNA, the CDR3 is TGTGCCAGCAGCTTGGCCCTAGCGGAAAAATACAATGAGCAGTTCTTC.